This entry concerns a single T cell receptor beta chain. The antigen is undetermined. The source of the sample is a study of PD-L1 blockade in urothelial cancer. Study-level background: At 6 weeks and at 3 weeks (second dose) after treatment start, blood was analyzed.

Every PCR got spiked synthetic TCR analog templates. Here immunoSEQ multiplex PCR was the method, and the copy in TCRdb shows in-frame clones only, minus some. Of about 51,000 clones listed, 75% to 90% were seen once; the top ten hold about a sixth. Broader study findings: It was durable-benefit patients whose tumor-associated blood clones expanded more at 3 weeks.

The V and J ends lost 2 bases and 4 bases, in that order; junction bases with no gene match: 15. The CDR3 spans 19 residues. Germline V gene data show CDR1 as SGHNT and CDR2 as YENEEA. Each patient's cancer was a locally advanced or metastatic urothelial carcinoma. The starting material was PBMCs, obtained around atezolizumab (anti-PD-L1) treatment. The rearrangement uses TRBV11-3 and TRBJ1-3; 9 bases map to TRBD1. The clonotype comes from a man aged 55-75 years with urothelial cancer. As DNA, the CDR3 is TGTGCCAGCAGCTTATCGTGGGGTACAGGGGGCCGGAACGGAAACACCATATATTTT. The encoded protein is CASSLSWGTGGRNGNTIYF.